Listed below are T cell receptor beta chains from one sample, sequenced in a study of T cell responses to AZD1222 COVID-19 vaccine. The table came from immunoSEQ multiplex PCR; TCRdb's copy has only in-frame clones and leaves some out. The sample contains under 200,000 clones, 87% of which appear only once. Sequences were derived from peripheral blood, sampled 28 days after the second AZD1222 dose. The receptors derive from an adult who received the AZD1222 COVID-19 vaccine. The conserved cysteine and the conserved F or W are not part of the CDR3 here. Fields, in order: V gene, J gene, CDR3 protein.

V gene: TRBV4-1
J gene: TRBJ2-1
CDR3 protein: ASSQDRDTGVGGQF

V gene: TRBV7-7
J gene: TRBJ2-2
CDR3 protein: ASSPSGQAGELF

V gene: TRBV13
J gene: TRBJ1-2
CDR3 protein: ASSDDGYGYT

V gene: TRBV19
J gene: TRBJ2-7
CDR3 protein: ASSPQGDYEQY

V gene: TRBV18
J gene: TRBJ2-7
CDR3 protein: ASSPAGTDYEQY

V gene: TRBV18
J gene: TRBJ1-1
CDR3 protein: ASSPTGGRTEAF

V gene: TRBV4-3
J gene: TRBJ2-1
CDR3 protein: ASSQDAASGHSSSYNEQF

V gene: TRBV3-1/TRBV3-2
J gene: TRBJ2-7
CDR3 protein: ASSQSGGATYEQY

V gene: TRBV6-5
J gene: TRBJ1-5
CDR3 protein: ASDLSNQPQH

V gene: TRBV18
J gene: TRBJ1-6
CDR3 protein: ASSPPNRGRNSPLH

V gene: TRBV7-9
J gene: TRBJ2-7
CDR3 protein: ASSPGDRSYEQY

V gene: TRBV6-6
J gene: TRBJ1-2
CDR3 protein: ASSYQNGGYT

V gene: TRBV2
J gene: TRBJ2-7
CDR3 protein: ASRKDRVSEQY

V gene: TRBV5-8
J gene: TRBJ1-3
CDR3 protein: ASSLGRLSGNTIY

V gene: TRBV3-1/TRBV3-2
J gene: TRBJ2-7
CDR3 protein: ASSQDGRGLASWQY

V gene: TRBV7-2
J gene: TRBJ1-2
CDR3 protein: ASSLAPVDRVYGYT

V gene: TRBV5-6
J gene: TRBJ1-1
CDR3 protein: ASTMGATNTEAF

V gene: TRBV4-1
J gene: TRBJ2-7
CDR3 protein: ASSQEGVSSYEQY

V gene: TRBV5-6
J gene: TRBJ2-7
CDR3 protein: ASSLVHREAEQY

V gene: TRBV2
J gene: TRBJ1-3
CDR3 protein: ASSPDTGTSGNTIY

V gene: TRBV5-4
J gene: TRBJ2-1
CDR3 protein: ASSFGGTAYNEQF

V gene: TRBV6-5
J gene: TRBJ1-2
CDR3 protein: ASSYSRGYPNYGYT

V gene: TRBV7-9
J gene: TRBJ1-1
CDR3 protein: ASSPGQGFEAF

V gene: TRBV6-5
J gene: TRBJ2-5
CDR3 protein: ASSRTSGEETQY

V gene: TRBV27
J gene: TRBJ1-1
CDR3 protein: ASRLWGQGGNTEAF

V gene: TRBV27
J gene: TRBJ1-2
CDR3 protein: ASSFGLRYGYT

V gene: TRBV5-4
J gene: TRBJ1-1
CDR3 protein: ASSFGQGASTEAF

V gene: TRBV3-1/TRBV3-2
J gene: TRBJ1-3
CDR3 protein: ASSSRTGYGNTIY

V gene: TRBV4-2
J gene: TRBJ2-7
CDR3 protein: ASSQVTDSSTYEQY

V gene: TRBV12-3/TRBV12-4
J gene: TRBJ1-1
CDR3 protein: ASTGTSRGAF

V gene: TRBV5-1
J gene: TRBJ2-3
CDR3 protein: ASSWGLSSDTQY

V gene: TRBV29-1
J gene: TRBJ1-4
CDR3 protein: SVEGDSGNEKLF

V gene: TRBV27
J gene: TRBJ1-1
CDR3 protein: ASRFEGAHTEAF

V gene: TRBV13
J gene: TRBJ1-6
CDR3 protein: ASSFQTGSYNSPLH

V gene: TRBV10-2
J gene: TRBJ1-4
CDR3 protein: ASSGTRKATNEKLF

V gene: TRBV19
J gene: TRBJ1-5
CDR3 protein: ASSSPGQSNQPQH

V gene: TRBV19
J gene: TRBJ2-5
CDR3 protein: ASSPPPGNGQETQY

V gene: TRBV19
J gene: TRBJ1-1
CDR3 protein: ATLGQGNTEAF

V gene: TRBV2
J gene: TRBJ2-5
CDR3 protein: ASSEEGLARETQY

V gene: TRBV4-1
J gene: TRBJ2-5
CDR3 protein: ASTRGGDSETQY

V gene: TRBV19
J gene: TRBJ1-5
CDR3 protein: ASSISDVGGGNQPQH

V gene: TRBV10-3
J gene: TRBJ2-3
CDR3 protein: AISEVTSTDTQY

V gene: TRBV4-1
J gene: TRBJ2-1
CDR3 protein: ASSPPASNEQF

V gene: TRBV4-3
J gene: TRBJ2-7
CDR3 protein: ASSRRTGSPYEQY

V gene: TRBV6-5
J gene: TRBJ2-7
CDR3 protein: ASSYFSPGGGYEQY

V gene: TRBV12-5
J gene: TRBJ2-7
CDR3 protein: ASDLDSNYEQY

V gene: TRBV5-1
J gene: TRBJ2-2
CDR3 protein: ASSWGLAGDTGELF

V gene: TRBV6-2/TRBV6-3
J gene: TRBJ1-2
CDR3 protein: ASSPTLVSKNYGYT

V gene: TRBV19
J gene: TRBJ1-2
CDR3 protein: ASSVPQRRYGYT

V gene: TRBV10-3
J gene: TRBJ2-2
CDR3 protein: AISEGTANTGELF

V gene: TRBV10-2
J gene: TRBJ2-7
CDR3 protein: ASSYGPKGYEQY

V gene: TRBV4-1
J gene: TRBJ1-6
CDR3 protein: ASSRIRGANSPLH

V gene: TRBV4-2
J gene: TRBJ1-1
CDR3 protein: ASSPDRGNTEAF

V gene: TRBV29-1
J gene: TRBJ1-2
CDR3 protein: SGTHPNYGYT

V gene: TRBV19
J gene: TRBJ1-1
CDR3 protein: ASSRQGASTEAF

V gene: TRBV4-2
J gene: TRBJ1-4
CDR3 protein: ASSPPGQGAEKLF

V gene: TRBV5-1
J gene: TRBJ2-1
CDR3 protein: ASSRTGGTIDEQF

V gene: TRBV6-2/TRBV6-3
J gene: TRBJ1-1
CDR3 protein: ASSSLTEAF